A selection of T cell receptor beta chains follows, all from one sample in a study of cytomegalovirus exposure and HLA in healthy donors. Libraries were prepared by immunoSEQ multiplex PCR; TCRdb keeps only in-frame clonotypes and omits some of them. The repertoire includes about 200,000 clones, about 88% of them detected once, and 1.5% to 2% sits in the top ten. The sample consisted of PBMCs. The receptors stem from a woman between 18 and 29 years old in good health and CMV-seronegative. Each CDR3 is given with its conserved first and last residue. The D gene is left open where the match is weak. Expanded clones are given a class, and other clones once, few, many or no size at all.

abundance,v_gene,j_gene,d_gene,CDR3nt,CDR3aa
once,TRBV28,TRBJ1-1,-,TGTGCCAGCAGTCGGGGGGGGCTTCTGTATTTCTTT,CASSRGGLLYFF
-,TRBV13,TRBJ2-7,TRBD2,TGTGCCAGCAGCTCCGGACTAGCGGGGATCTCCTACGAGCAGTACTTC,CASSSGLAGISYEQYF
-,TRBV29-1,TRBJ1-5,-,TGCAGCGTTGAAGTACAGGGAGACAATCAGCCCCAGCATTTT,CSVEVQGDNQPQHF
-,TRBV19,TRBJ1-2,TRBD1,TGTGCCAGTAGTATCGGGACAGTCGGGTATGGCTACACCTTC,CASSIGTVGYGYTF
few,TRBV7-9,TRBJ1-2,-,TGTTCCAGCAGCTTAGTGAACAGGGACTATGGCTACACCTTC,CSSSLVNRDYGYTF
once,TRBV4-2,TRBJ2-7,TRBD2,TGTGCCAGCAGCCTCCCCCCTACAGGCGGGAGTAGTTACGAGCAGTACTTC,CASSLPPTGGSSYEQYF
-,TRBV5-1,TRBJ1-4,-,TGCGCCAGTAGGGGCCCAAACGACGAAAAACTGTTTTTT,CASRGPNDEKLFF
-,TRBV15,TRBJ2-3,-,TGTGCCACCAGCAGAGGCCTGGGCGGCACAGATACGCAGTATTTT,CATSRGLGGTDTQYF
-,TRBV7-6,TRBJ2-3,TRBD1,TGTGCTACAACAGGGGCGATGACAGATACGCAGTATTTT,CATTGAMTDTQYF
-,TRBV27,TRBJ2-1,TRBD2,TGTGCCAGCAGTGTATTACTAGCGGGAGATTACAATGAGCAGTTCTTC,CASSVLLAGDYNEQFF
-,TRBV9,TRBJ2-5,TRBD1,TGTGCCAGCACTGCAGCAGGGACAGGGGCCTCGGGGACCCAGTACTTC,CASTAAGTGASGTQYF
-,TRBV6-6,TRBJ2-1,TRBD2,TGTGCCATCGGCGGGGCTAGCGGGTACAATGAGCAGTTCTTC,CAIGGASGYNEQFF
few,TRBV5-1,TRBJ1-4,-,TGCGCCAGCAGCTTGGGGCCAAGATCTAATGAAAAACTGTTTTTT,CASSLGPRSNEKLFF
-,TRBV18,TRBJ2-1,TRBD1,TGTGCCAGCTCAGCCGGGACAGGGTTTGAGCAGTTCTTC,CASSAGTGFEQFF
-,TRBV6-1,TRBJ1-2,-,TGTGCCAGCAGTGATCAGTATGGCTACACCTTC,CASSDQYGYTF
-,TRBV27,TRBJ2-1,TRBD1,TGTGCCAGCAGTCTTGACAGGGCCCCCCATGAGCAGTTCTTC,CASSLDRAPHEQFF
-,TRBV14,TRBJ1-1,-,TGTGCCAGCAGCCCATTCTCAGGGAACACTGAAGCTTTCTTT,CASSPFSGNTEAFF
-,TRBV4-1,TRBJ1-2,-,TGCGCCAGCAGCCACTTGGACACCTATGGCTACACCTTC,CASSHLDTYGYTF
-,TRBV7-9,TRBJ2-7,-,TGTTCCAGCAGCTTCTGGCGGGAATCCTACGAGCAGTACTTC,CSSSFWRESYEQYF
-,TRBV15,TRBJ1-5,TRBD1,TGTGCCACCAGCAGAGAGCTAAGGACAGGGAGCAATCAGCCCCAGCATTTT,CATSRELRTGSNQPQHF
-,TRBV19,TRBJ1-2,-,TGTGCCAGTAGTAAAGAGAGTGGACGCTTAGGGGAACGCTATGGCTACACCTTC,CASSKESGRLGERYGYTF
-,TRBV6-5,TRBJ2-3,TRBD2,TGTGCCAGCAGCCCTCTTACGGGAGGGGAAGATACGCAGTATTTT,CASSPLTGGEDTQYF
few,TRBV5-6,TRBJ2-1,-,TGTGCCAGCAGCTGGGGCCCCTCGGGTGAGCAGTTCTTC,CASSWGPSGEQFF
once,TRBV5-1,TRBJ1-1,TRBD1,TGCGCCAGCACCGGGACAGGGGGCGCCGGGGGCACTGAAGCTTTCTTT,CASTGTGGAGGTEAFF
-,TRBV5-1,TRBJ1-3,TRBD1,TGCGCCAGCAGCTTGACAGGGGCCGACTACTCTGGAAACACCATATATTTT,CASSLTGADYSGNTIYF
few,TRBV4-2,TRBJ1-1,-,TGTGCCAGCACCCCAAGCGGGAGTTTGAACACTGAAGCTTTCTTT,CASTPSGSLNTEAFF
-,TRBV7-6,TRBJ2-7,-,TGTGCCAGCAGCTTAGCCCCGGGGGACTTCAACTACGAGCAGTACTTC,CASSLAPGDFNYEQYF
-,TRBV29-1,TRBJ2-5,-,TGCAGCGTTGATGGAGGGCGGCGGGCAGAGACCCAGTACTTC,CSVDGGRRAETQYF
-,TRBV19,TRBJ2-3,-,TGTGCCAGTAGTATGATGGGCTCCCAGACAGATACGCAGTATTTT,CASSMMGSQTDTQYF
-,TRBV5-1,TRBJ1-3,TRBD1,TGCGCCAGCAGCTCGCCGGACAGGGAACCTGGAAACACCATATATTTT,CASSSPDREPGNTIYF
-,TRBV9,TRBJ2-3,-,TGTGCCAGCAGCGCCCCGCCAGGGGCATCTTCGGATACGCAGTATTTT,CASSAPPGASSDTQYF
-,TRBV30,TRBJ1-2,-,TGTGCCTGGAGTGGGGGGGAACTTGGCGGCTACACCTTC,CAWSGGELGGYTF
-,TRBV30,TRBJ1-5,TRBD1,TGTGCCTGGGCAAGGACAGGGTGGGATCAGCCCCAGCATTTT,CAWARTGWDQPQHF
-,TRBV18,TRBJ2-1,TRBD1,TGTGCCAGCTTCACCACCAGGGGGTCAGGCATCAGCGATGAGCAGTTCTTC,CASFTTRGSGISDEQFF
-,TRBV27,TRBJ2-7,TRBD2,TGTGCCAGCAGCCCGCCCTTAGCGGGAATGCTGACCTACGAGCAGTACTTC,CASSPPLAGMLTYEQYF
-,TRBV30,TRBJ1-1,-,TGTGCCTGGAGTGTTGACATGGCGAACACTGAAGCTTTCTTT,CAWSVDMANTEAFF
-,TRBV2,TRBJ2-1,TRBD2,TGTGCCAGCAGTGGGGCTAGCGGGAGTATTTACAATGAGCAGTTCTTC,CASSGASGSIYNEQFF
-,TRBV23-1,TRBJ1-4,-,TGCGCCAGCAGTCTCCTCGCGGACAAAATAGTGGAGAAACTGTTTTTT,CASSLLADKIVEKLFF
-,TRBV29-1,TRBJ2-5,-,TGCAGCGTTGGGATACTTACAGGGTTTAGCCAAGAGACCCAGTACTTC,CSVGILTGFSQETQYF
-,TRBV28,TRBJ1-2,TRBD1,TGTGCCAGCAGTTTAAGCCACGGGACAGGGGGCCGGTATGGCTACACCTTC,CASSLSHGTGGRYGYTF
few,TRBV2,TRBJ2-5,TRBD2,TGTGCGGGTAGCGGGGACCCGTACCAAGAGACCCAGTACTTC,CAGSGDPYQETQYF
-,TRBV5-1,TRBJ2-1,TRBD2,TGCGCCAGCAGCTTGGAACTAGCGGGCTACAATGAGCAGTTCTTC,CASSLELAGYNEQFF
-,TRBV2,TRBJ1-5,-,TGTGCCAGCAACCGAGGGGGTTATAGCAATCGGCCCCAGCATTTT,CASNRGGYSNRPQHF
-,TRBV11-2,TRBJ1-4,-,TGTGCCAGCAGCCTGGGGGGGCCTAATGAAAAACTGTTTTTT,CASSLGGPNEKLFF
once,TRBV29-1,TRBJ1-1,TRBD1,TGCAGTGTTTTAATGGACAGGATGAACACTGAAGCTTTCTTT,CSVLMDRMNTEAFF
few,TRBV27,TRBJ2-1,-,TGTGCCAGCAGAACAGGTGTTGGTTCCTACAATGAGCAGTTCTTC,CASRTGVGSYNEQFF
-,TRBV6-1,TRBJ1-2,-,TGTGCCAGCAGGGGGACTGAGAACTATGGCTACACCTTC,CASRGTENYGYTF
-,TRBV11-3,TRBJ1-1,TRBD1,TGTGCCAGCAGCTCTCCGGTACAGGGGGCACTAGCTTTCTTT,CASSSPVQGALAFF
-,TRBV7-2,TRBJ2-5,TRBD2,TGTGCCAGCAAAACGTGGGCTAGCGGGAGTCAAGAGACCCAGTACTTC,CASKTWASGSQETQYF
-,TRBV2,TRBJ1-5,-,TGTGCCAGCAGCGCCGGGACACCGGGAGGGCCCCAGCATTTT,CASSAGTPGGPQHF
-,TRBV28,TRBJ2-7,-,TGTGCCAGCAGTTCCCACAGGGAGCAGTACTTC,CASSSHREQYF
-,TRBV7-2,TRBJ2-2,-,TGTGCCAGCAGCCCGGACAGAGTACCCACCGGGGAGCTGTTTTTT,CASSPDRVPTGELFF
-,TRBV7-9,TRBJ1-1,-,TGTGCCAGCAGCTCTCGGGCGGGCGCTGAAGCTTTCTTT,CASSSRAGAEAFF
-,TRBV28,TRBJ2-1,-,TGTGCCAGCAGTCCCGCCCCCCTGGCGGGTGGCGAGCAGTTCTTC,CASSPAPLAGGEQFF
-,TRBV27,TRBJ1-2,-,TGTGCCAGCGGAAGGGGGTATGGCTACACCTTC,CASGRGYGYTF